This T cell receptor beta chain was profiled in a study of blood T cell repertoires in COVID-19 (dated by TCRdb to 2020 to 2021). With regard to the full study: Samples from collaborators originated in the United States, Italy and Spain and spanned both the acute and convalescent phases of COVID-19. The repertoires were released in a freely available public database intended as a resource for research on the immune response to SARS-CoV-2. Where HLA class I and class II types were available, the types were taken from metadata supplied by the sample provider, not from assay-based typing. Subjects who had been exposed to COVID-19, were actively infected with it, or had recovered from it provided the deeply sampled blood TCRbeta repertoires that made up the dataset. The material from the prospective study consisted of cDNA or gDNA derived from T cells, B-cell-depleted T cells, or PBMCs. Samples were obtained from the ongoing ImmuneRACE study (first 160 participants) and from 1,000 to 1,500 subjects provided by 6 global collaborators. A de-identified subject ID, COVID-19 status, age in years and sex were almost always included in the sample metadata.

The full study reports these points: The quantity of clinical and demographic metadata differed by source and by participant and was supplied without curation.

Only one count was recorded for this clone. Its antigen remains unidentified. The input lacks base qualities; no much larger clone sits a single base away. TCRbeta CDR3 regions were amplified from genomic DNA by means of the immunoSEQ Assay, a bias-controlled multiplex PCR. Regarding the original processing steps: Nucleated cell counts per sample were estimated from amplification of reference gene primers within the assay. To quantify the absolute abundance of each unique TCRbeta CDR3 rearrangement, sequence reads were collapsed and filtered. For each sample, productive Simpson clonality was calculated as the square root of Simpson's diversity index over productive rearrangements. TCRdb carries this immuneACCESS record with in-frame sequences only. Its versions omit some clonotypes, under half of them owing to an unresolved V gene in the studies checked, with the rest unexplained. V and J calls and clone size come straight from that table; D and trimming were deduced from the DNA. For this sample the table gives around 400,000 clones, of which roughly 86% were detected only once. Over 9.5% of the sample is in the top ten clones.

In Seattle, one collaborating source enrolled patients while the infection was active and tracked those patients longitudinally over the course of disease. Collaborating institutions collected whole blood in K2EDTA tubes following their own protocols. For TCRbeta analysis, collaborator samples were shipped as frozen whole blood, as isolated PBMCs, or as DNA extracted from either sample type. This receptor was identified in a woman in her twenties or thirties with COVID-19, enrolled during active disease. Material: peripheral blood.

The CDR3 has the sequence CATSVGGSDTQYF. The nucleotide sequence reads as follows: TGTGCCACCAGTGTTGGCGGTTCTGATACGCAGTATTTT. Recombination linked TRBV24-1 to TRBJ2-3; the D segment cannot be called with confidence. The germline V gene yields KGHDR for CDR1 and SFDVKD for CDR2. The CDR3 measures 13 amino acids from cysteine to phenylalanine. The read is trimmed to its CDR3 DNA, 39 bases read in frame from base 1. A distance of 11 bases separates the germline ends of V and J, which lose 5 bases and 6 bases respectively.